This TCR beta chain was documented in a study of CD8 T cells in Susac syndrome. Study summary: At blood draw, Susac syndrome patients were therapy-naive, on corticosteroids, or on intravenous immunoglobulin alone. Study-level results: CD4+ T cell repertoires in Susac syndrome exhibited no evidence of clonal expansion.

The V gene's germline CDR1 is SGHRS and CDR2 YFSETQ. The CDR3 spans 16 residues. V lost 3 bases, J lost 1 base, and 14 bases lay in between. About 0.5 to 1 ug RNA was reverse transcribed with random hexamers. TCRdb reprocessed the immunoSEQ multiplex PCR reads via MiXCR and lists one record per CDR3 protein. Here the sample spans about 140,000 distinct CDR3 sequences, approximately 95% being singletons. On this clonotype: What it binds is unknown.

In blood CD8+ and CD4+ T cells, TCR beta underwent sequencing. Sequences were obtained from CD4+ T cells from PBMCs. V usage is TRBV5-1 and J usage is TRBJ2-1; D possibly corresponds to TRBD2 (5 bases). The TCR was taken from a human donor with Susac syndrome. This chain's CDR3 is CASSYVGDGSYNEQFF. In DNA, the CDR3 is TGCGCCAGCAGCTATGTCGGGGATGGGTCCTACAATGAGCAGTTCTTC.